Following are 32 T cell receptor beta chains from one sample sequenced in a study of blood T cell repertoires in COVID-19. Generated by immunoSEQ multiplex PCR, the TCRdb table keeps only in-frame clones and is missing some. The sample has over 150,000 clones; just under 90% are singletons. The sequenced material came from peripheral blood. The receptor source for this set is a woman between 18 and 29 years old who had recovered from COVID-19.

Concerning this clone: Mismatch with germline at one junction end may stem from a read error. This chain connects TRBV7-7 to TRBJ2-1; 7 nucleotides line up with TRBD1. The CDR3 contains 13 residues. Germline V gene data show CDR1 as SSHAT and CDR2 as FNYEAQ (reference sequence). The DNA of the CDR3 is TGTGCTAGCAGCCCGACAGGGTACGATGAGCAGTTCTTC. Its translation is CASSPTGYDEQFF.

CDR3 amino acids: CASTQGQFVAEAFF. DNA of the CDR3: TGTGCCAGCACCCAGGGACAGTTTGTGGCTGAAGCTTTCTTT. This sequence joins TRBV7-9 and TRBJ1-1; 7 nucleotides agree with TRBD1. Germline trimming cut 7 bases from V and 6 bases from J; bases unmatched to any gene: 11. The CDR3 has 14 amino acids. Germline-derived CDR1 and CDR2 are SEHNR and FQNEAQ (reference sequence). Looking up the rest from reference TRBV7-9 and TRBJ1-1 gives the full variable domain: DTGVSQNPRHKITKRGQNVTFRCDPISEHNRLYWYRQTLGQGPEFLTYFQNEAQLEKSRLLSDRFSAERPKGSFSTLEIQRTEQGDSAMYLCASTQGQFVAEAFFGQGTRLTVV.

Concerning this clone itself: The sample carries other DNA sequences with the same CDR3. The chain links TRBV4-3 to TRBJ2-1; no firm D call. The length of the CDR3 is 16 residues. The V end was cut by 0 bases, the J end by 0 bases, with 9 bases between. The germline CDR1 and CDR2 sequences are LGHNA and YSLEER. CDR3 sequence (DNA): TGCGCCAGCAGCCAAGATAGAGGCAGCTCCTACAATGAGCAGTTCTTC. The encoded protein is CASSQDRGSSYNEQFF.

V is TRBV6-2 or TRBV6-3 and J is TRBJ2-5; 11 bases agree with TRBD2. Germline loops: CDR1 MNHEY, CDR2 SVGEGT. CDR3 size: 18 residues. Losses at the gene ends were 6 bases for V and 5 bases for J; bases not matched to a gene: 17. The CDR3 bases are TGTGCCAGCAGCTCTACCTCAGAACTAGCGGGAGTGTTGGAGACCCAGTACTTC. Its protein is CASSSTSELAGVLETQYF.

CDR3 bases: TGTGCCAGCAGCTTAGAGCGGGGGGATAACTATGGCTACACCTTC. This translates into CASSLERGDNYGYTF. This chain uses TRBV7-6 with TRBJ1-2; D possibly corresponds to TRBD1 (5 bases). The V end was cut by 1 base, the J end by 1 base, with 10 bases between. The CDR3 covers 15 residues. Germline V lookup: CDR1 SGHVS, CDR2 FNYEAQ.

V gene TRBV19 combines with J gene TRBJ2-1, with 8 bases lining up with TRBD1. V was pared by 1 base and J by 7 bases, with 3 bases of the junction left unmatched. Per the germline V gene, CDR1 is LNHDA and CDR2 is SQIVND (reference sequence). The CDR3 is 14 amino acids. CDR3 region: CASSIVTGGNEQFF. CDR3 coding DNA: TGTGCCAGTAGTATAGTAACAGGGGGGAATGAGCAGTTCTTC. Based on the CDR3 plus reference TRBV19 and TRBJ2-1, the full variable domain is DGGITQSPKYLFRKEGQNVTLSCEQNLNHDAMYWYRQDPGQGLRLIYYSQIVNDFQKGDIAEGYSVSREKKESFPLTVTSAQKNPTAFYLCASSIVTGGNEQFFGPGTRLTVL.

This chain connects TRBV5-4 to TRBJ1-2; D is uncertain. Germline loops: CDR1 SGHNT, CDR2 YYREEE (reference sequence). CDR3 length: 13 residues. Trimming took 0 bases from V and 8 from J, leaving 11 bases between them. The CDR3 loop is CASSLVSVDGYTF. The CDR3 bases are TGTGCCAGCAGCTTGGTTAGCGTAGACGGCTACACCTTC.

This clone has more than one count but fewer than ten. The chain joins TRBV3-1 (or the pseudogene TRBV3-2) to TRBJ2-1; 14 bases map to TRBD2. CDR1 is LGHDT, CDR2 YNNKEL, per germline (reference sequence). V was clipped by 4 bases and J by 3 bases; unmatched bases: 8. The CDR3 has 18 residues. The CDR3 spells CASSRGTSGSRLYNEQFF. CDR3 nucleotides: TGTGCCAGCAGCCGGGGGACTAGCGGGAGCAGGCTCTACAATGAGCAGTTCTTC.

This chain joins TRBV28 and TRBJ1-1; D remains unclear. V lost 3 bases and J lost 5, with 7 bases in between. The CDR3 sequence is 12 residues long. CDR1 and CDR2 (germline): MDHEN, SYDVKM. Written as DNA, the CDR3 is TGTGCCAGCAGTTTCGCGGGTACTGAAGCTTTCTTT. Protein product: CASSFAGTEAFF.

The J gene is TRBJ1-2, the V gene TRBV6-2 or TRBV6-3; no definite D call. Germline lookup yields CDR1 MNHEY and CDR2 SVGEGT. V lost 3 bases and J 2 bases, leaving 7 bases between the germline ends. This CDR3 comprises 13 residues. The CDR3 loop reads CASSYGLNYGYTF. CDR3 DNA: TGTGCCAGCAGTTATGGACTAAACTATGGCTACACCTTC.

V is TRBV9 and J is TRBJ2-5, with a weak D call TRBD2 (7 bases). Germline V lookup: CDR1 SGDLS, CDR2 YYNGEE. V was shortened by 0 bases and J by 5 bases, with 14 bases between the two germline ends. This CDR3 comprises 15 residues. CDR3 bases: TGTGCCAGCAGCGTAGAAGGGGGGGCCCGGGAGACCCAGTACTTC. Translated, it gives CASSVEGGARETQYF.

The chain recombines TRBV11-2 with TRBJ2-2, with 10 bases matching TRBD2. The germline V gene has CDR1 SGHAT and CDR2 FQNNGV. The CDR3 has 18 residues. Unmatched junction bases numbered 10, after V lost 3 bases and J lost 3 bases. CDR3 loop: CASSFIAGGYLDTGELFF. The CDR3 nucleotides read TGTGCCAGCAGCTTTATAGCGGGAGGATATTTGGACACCGGGGAGCTGTTTTTT.

As DNA, the CDR3 is TGCGCCAGCCGGGACAGGGGGCATGGCTACACCTTC. The encoded protein is CASRDRGHGYTF. This chain uses TRBV4-3 with TRBJ1-2; 12 bases are a match to TRBD1. The CDR3 is made up of 12 amino acids. The germline CDR1 and CDR2 sequences are LGHNA and YSLEER. The junction had 1 base not matched to a gene; V was cut back by 8 bases and J by 6 bases.

V usage is TRBV10-3 and J usage is TRBJ1-1; no firm D call. Per the germline V gene, CDR1 is ENHRY and CDR2 is SYGVKD. The CDR3 contains 13 residues. Trimming took off 6 bases at V and 0 bases at J, with 8 bases between the two ends. CDR3 nucleotide sequence: TGTGCCATCAGCTCCGACTTGAACACTGAAGCTTTCTTT. Its translation: CAISSDLNTEAFF.

The V gene is TRBV9, the J gene TRBJ2-7, with D possibly being TRBD2 (6 bases). The V end was cut by 4 bases, the J end by 7 bases, with 21 bases between. The CDR3 consists of 15 residues. The germline V gene encodes CDR1 SGDLS and CDR2 YYNGEE. This CDR3 is CASSPDYGREREQYF. The DNA for the CDR3 is TGTGCCAGCAGCCCGGACTACGGTAGGGAGCGGGAGCAGTACTTC.

V is TRBV6-5 and J is TRBJ2-2, with D tentatively TRBD2 (5 bases). The CDR3 consists of 14 residues. V was pared by 2 bases and J by 3 bases, with 7 bases between. Germline values: CDR1 MNHEY, CDR2 SVGAGI. CDR3: CASSYARDTGELFF. CDR3 coding DNA: TGTGCCAGCAGTTACGCGAGGGACACCGGGGAGCTGTTTTTT.

A note on this clone: A read error may account for a junction end that differs from germline. This chain links TRBV11-3 with TRBJ2-1; TRBD2 aligns across 11 bases. The CDR3 contains 12 residues. Germline V gives CDR1 SGHNT, CDR2 YENEEA. The chain's CDR3 is CASSLAIAGGLF. CDR3 nucleotide sequence: TGTGCCAGCAGCTTAGCGATAGCGGGAGGGCTCTTC.

This chain uses TRBV6-5 with TRBJ1-5; maybe TRBD1 (5 bases). CDR1 is MNHEY, CDR2 SVGAGI, per germline. The CDR3 covers 16 residues. Trimming cost V 0 bases and J 3 bases, with 12 bases left between them. CDR3 bases: TGTGCCAGCAGTTACTCCGGGAGGGGCCACAATCAGCCCCAGCATTTT. Its translation: CASSYSGRGHNQPQHF.

This sequence joins TRBV2 and TRBJ1-5, with 7 bases fitting TRBD1. The CDR3 totals 15 residues. The V segment lost 6 bases and the J segment 6 bases; nucleotides outside the gene matches: 11. Germline CDR1 and CDR2: SNHLY and FYNNEI. CDR3 coding DNA: TGTGCCAGCAGGACCGGGACAGCCGGACGTCAGCCCCAGCATTTT. It yields the protein CASRTGTAGRQPQHF.

The chain links TRBV5-1 to TRBJ2-5; TRBD2 aligns across 7 bases. V dropped 1 base and J dropped 12; count of bases not matched to a gene: 12. CDR3 length: 14 amino acids. The germline V gene encodes CDR1 SGHRS and CDR2 YFSETQ. In nucleotides, the CDR3 is TGCGCCAGCAGCTTGCTGCACCCCCAGCTAGCGGAGTACTTC. This encodes CASSLLHPQLAEYF. Filled out from reference TRBV5-1 and TRBJ2-5, the complete variable domain reads KAGVTQTPRYLIKTRGQQVTLSCSPISGHRSVSWYQQTPGQGLQFLFEYFSETQRNKGNFPGRFSGRQFSNSRSEMNVSTLELGDSALYLCASSLLHPQLAEYFGPGTRLLVL.

The rearrangement links TRBV5-8 to TRBJ1-2; D is possibly TRBD1 (5 bases). The CDR3 loop spans 16 amino acids. Germline assignment: CDR1 SGHTS and CDR2 YDEGEE. V gave up 0 bases and J gave up 6 bases, with 18 bases separating them. The CDR3 loop reads CASSLEAGWVRDGYTF. DNA of the CDR3: TGTGCCAGCAGCTTGGAGGCAGGGTGGGTTCGCGATGGCTACACCTTC.

The V and J genes are TRBV5-8 and TRBJ1-5, with D perhaps matching TRBD1 (6 bases). This CDR3 contains 16 residues. The V gene's germline CDR1 is SGHTS and CDR2 YDEGEE. The V end lost 0 bases, the J end lost 6 bases, and 16 bases lay between the germline ends. The CDR3 region is CASSLGTGTNGQPQHF. In DNA, the CDR3 is TGTGCCAGCAGCTTGGGGACCGGGACAAACGGTCAGCCCCAGCATTTT. The variable domain in full, with the rest retrieved from reference TRBV5-8 and TRBJ1-5, is EAGVTQSPTHLIKTRGQQATLRCSPISGHTSVYWYQQALGLGLQFLLWYDEGEERNRGNFPPRFSGRQFPNYSSELNVNALELEDSALYLCASSLGTGTNGQPQHFGDGTRLSIL.

The CDR3 loop reads CASRLPGQGSGNTIYF. The CDR3 DNA follows: TGTGCCAGCAGGTTACCGGGACAGGGCTCTGGAAACACCATATATTTT. The chain joins TRBV7-9 to TRBJ1-3, with TRBD1 identical over 9 bases. This CDR3 contains 16 residues. Germline V CDR1 and CDR2: SEHNR, FQNEAQ (reference sequence). V shed 6 bases, J shed 0 bases, and the junction held 6 bases outside the gene matches.

This clone was observed a single time. The rearrangement joins TRBV6-5 to TRBJ2-7, with D possibly being TRBD2 (5 bases). Germline V gene sequence: CDR1 MNHEY, CDR2 SVGAGI. The V end lost 1 base, the J end lost 6 bases, and 10 bases lay between the germline ends. CDR3 size: 13 residues. As DNA, the CDR3 is TGTGCCAGCAGTTACTATAGCGAGGGCGAGCAGTACTTC. Translated, it gives CASSYYSEGEQYF.

The gene calls are TRBV24-1 and TRBJ1-1; D may be TRBD1 (6 bases). The CDR3 is 11 residues long. Trimming pared 5 bases from V and 11 bases from J, leaving 11 bases between. CDR1 and CDR2 (germline): KGHDR, SFDVKD. The CDR3 DNA is TGTGCCACCAGTGGGGGGACACGGGCTTTCTTT. Translation: CATSGGTRAFF.

The chain recombines TRBV7-6 with TRBJ2-2; 11 bases line up with TRBD2. The CDR3 is 17 residues long. V was pared by 5 bases and J by 4 bases, with 9 bases of the junction left unmatched. Germline V gives CDR1 SGHVS, CDR2 FNYEAQ. CDR3 sequence (DNA): TGTGCCAGCAGCAAGGGACTAGCGGTACGCGCCACCGGGGAGCTGTTTTTT. Translated: CASSKGLAVRATGELFF.

This chain links TRBV7-9 with TRBJ2-7, with 8 positions matching TRBD2. The CDR3 sequence is 15 residues long. After removal of 6 bases from V and 4 bases from J, the junction contained 11 bases not matched to a gene. Germline CDR1 reads SEHNR; CDR2 reads FQNEAQ (reference sequence). CDR3 DNA sequence: TGTGCCAGCAGTGTAGACAGTAGCGGGATATACGAGCAGTACGTC. Translated: CASSVDSSGIYEQYV.

The genes are TRBV7-9 and TRBJ1-6; the match to TRBD1 covers 7 bases. This CDR3 is 15 amino acids long. Germline values: CDR1 SEHNR, CDR2 FQNEAQ (reference sequence). Unmatched junction bases numbered 4, after V lost 1 base and J lost 7 bases. This CDR3 reads CASSLDRGLNSPLHF. The DNA for the CDR3 is TGTGCCAGCAGCTTAGATAGGGGGCTAAATTCACCCCTCCACTTT. Complete variable domain (other parts from reference TRBV7-9 and TRBJ1-6): DTGVSQNPRHKITKRGQNVTFRCDPISEHNRLYWYRQTLGQGPEFLTYFQNEAQLEKSRLLSDRFSAERPKGSFSTLEIQRTEQGDSAMYLCASSLDRGLNSPLHFGNGTRLTVT.

The chain has TRBV24-1 and TRBJ2-1; 9 nucleotides align to TRBD2. The germline CDR1 and CDR2 sequences are KGHDR and SFDVKD. The CDR3 has 13 residues. Trimming cost V 9 bases and J 7 bases; bases outside gene matches: 6. The CDR3 here is CATRSSGVNEQFF. The CDR3, as DNA: TGTGCCACCCGGTCTAGCGGGGTGAATGAGCAGTTCTTC.

This chain uses TRBV27 with TRBJ2-7; 13 nucleotides line up with TRBD2. Germline-derived CDR1 and CDR2 are MNHEY and SMNVEV (reference sequence). CDR3 length: 16 residues. The J segment lost 3 bases and the V segment lost 6 bases, leaving 8 bases of the junction unmatched. In DNA form, the CDR3 reads TGTGCCAGCAGACCCTCCGGGACTAGCGGGGACTACGAGCAGTACGTC. Protein product: CASRPSGTSGDYEQYV.

V is TRBV18 and J is TRBJ1-1, with D possibly TRBD1 on 6 matching bases. V lost 1 base to trimming and J lost 3 bases, with 18 bases between them. The germline CDR1 and CDR2 sequences are KGHSH and LQKENI. This CDR3 contains 17 residues. In nucleotides, the CDR3 is TGTGCCAGCTCACCACTACCCCTCAGGACAGACTACACTGAAGCTTTCTTT. Translating gives CASSPLPLRTDYTEAFF.

Comment on this clone: At the DNA level, this CDR3 is encoded by other sequences in the same sample as well. V usage is TRBV9 and J usage is TRBJ1-5; D is perhaps TRBD1 (6 bases). Trimming stripped 2 bases from V and 6 bases from J, with 12 bases between. Germline lookup yields CDR1 SGDLS and CDR2 YYNGEE. The CDR3 is made up of 14 amino acids. CDR3 coding DNA: TGTGCCAGCAGCGTTGGGGGGGCAGGTCAGCCCCAGCATTTT. It encodes CASSVGGAGQPQHF. Full variable domain (missing parts from reference TRBV9 and TRBJ1-5): DSGVTQTPKHLITATGQRVTLRCSPRSGDLSVYWYQQSLDQGLQFLIQYYNGEERAKGNILERFSAQQFPDLHSELNLSSLELGDSALYFCASSVGGAGQPQHFGDGTRLSIL.